Listed here are 32 T cell receptor beta chains from one sample, sequenced in a study of CD8 T cells in Susac syndrome. RNA was extracted with the RNeasy kit, and a quantity of roughly 0.5 to 1 ug was reverse transcribed using random hexamers. One entry per CDR3 protein results from TCRdb running MiXCR on the immunoSEQ multiplex PCR reads. The table records roughly 200,000 distinct CDR3 sequences, approximately 95% of them present only once. What was sequenced was CD4+ T cells from PBMCs. The receptor source for this set is a human donor with multiple sclerosis.

The chain links TRBV7-6 to TRBJ2-5; D is possibly TRBD1 (5 bases). Looked up from germline, CDR1 is SGHVS and CDR2 is FNYEAQ. V was trimmed by 5 bases and J by 2 bases, leaving 12 bases between them. The CDR3 totals 14 residues. In DNA, the CDR3 is TGTGCCAGCAGCCCAAACAGGATTCAAGAGACCCAGTACTTC. It encodes CASSPNRIQETQYF.

The DNA of the CDR3 is TGTGCCAGCAGCTTAGGAGGAACTGGGGAAAAACTGTTTTTT. Translated: CASSLGGTGEKLFF. The rearrangement joins TRBV7-3 to TRBJ1-4; D is ambiguous. CDR1 and CDR2 (germline): SGHTA, FQGTGA. V shed 2 bases and J shed 8 bases, with 12 bases lying between them. This CDR3 contains 14 residues.

The chain employs TRBV7-9 and TRBJ2-5, with no clear D. The CDR3 length is 13 residues. The V end lost 0 bases, the J end lost 9 bases, and 11 bases lay between the germline ends. The germline CDR1 and CDR2 sequences are SEHNR and FQNEAQ (reference sequence). CDR3 amino acids: CASSLAGAYAQYF. The CDR3 DNA sequence: TGTGCCAGCAGCTTAGCGGGTGCCTACGCCCAGTACTTC.

The chain employs TRBV5-6 and TRBJ2-5, with 7 bases that match TRBD1. V trimming: 0 bases; J trimming: 4 bases; junction bases outside the gene matches: 3. The germline CDR1 and CDR2 sequences are SGHDT and YYEEEE. This CDR3 spans 14 amino acids. This CDR3 is CASSLDRGRETQYF. The CDR3 DNA reads TGTGCCAGCAGCTTGGATAGGGGGCGAGAGACCCAGTACTTC.

The chain joins TRBV5-4 to TRBJ1-2; D is possibly TRBD1 (5 bases). Trimming cost V 1 base and J 6 bases, with 16 bases left between them. The CDR3 has 15 residues. CDR1 and CDR2 (germline): SGHNT, YYREEE (reference sequence). The CDR3 spells CASSLLLRGGHGYTF. CDR3 DNA sequence: TGTGCCAGCAGCTTGCTTCTGAGGGGTGGACATGGCTACACCTTC.

The chain uses TRBV5-1 and TRBJ2-1; D unresolved. In germline, CDR1 is SGHRS, CDR2 YFSETQ. V was cut by 0 bases and J by 1 base, with 8 bases left in between. The CDR3 sequence is 15 residues long. Here the CDR3 DNA reads TGCGCCAGCAGCTTGGATGGGGAATCCTACAATGAGCAGTTCTTC. The encoded protein is CASSLDGESYNEQFF.

This chain links TRBV30 with TRBJ1-6; no reliable D call. The V end lost 8 bases, the J end lost 9 bases, and 20 bases lay between the germline ends. In germline, CDR1 is GTSNPN, CDR2 SVGIG (reference sequence). There are 14 residues in the CDR3. The CDR3 DNA reads as TGTGCCGTCACGCAGGCGGCACTCGCTTCACCCCTCCACTTT. The encoded protein is CAVTQAALASPLHF.

The V gene is TRBV30, the J gene TRBJ2-3; a weak D match, TRBD2 (6 bases). V lost 3 bases to trimming and J lost 2 bases, with 21 bases between them. This CDR3 region has 17 residues. Germline V CDR1 and CDR2: GTSNPN, SVGIG (reference sequence). The CDR3 reads CAWSQGVSGAATDTQYF. CDR3 coding DNA: TGTGCCTGGAGCCAAGGGGTTAGCGGAGCCGCCACAGATACGCAGTATTTT.

This chain connects TRBV11-2 to TRBJ2-5, with 8 positions matching TRBD2. CDR3 length: 15 residues. The V gene's germline CDR1 is SGHAT and CDR2 FQNNGV. With 0 bases clipped from V and 9 bases from J, the junction kept 9 bases outside the gene matches. The CDR3 sequence: CASSLDGQAGDAQYF. The DNA of the CDR3 is TGTGCCAGCAGCTTAGATGGTCAAGCGGGGGACGCCCAGTACTTC.

This chain connects TRBV27 to TRBJ1-6; 7 nucleotides align to TRBD1. The CDR3 sequence is 14 residues long. The V segment lost 6 bases and the J segment 7 bases; nucleotides outside the gene matches: 6. Germline V lookup: CDR1 MNHEY, CDR2 SMNVEV (reference sequence). CDR3 DNA: TGTGCCAGCAGCCCTGACAGGGACAATTCACCCCTCCACTTT. It codes for CASSPDRDNSPLHF.

The CDR3 DNA reads as TGTGCCAGCAGCTTTGGGACTAGCGGAGGAGAGACCCAGTACTTC. It specifies CASSFGTSGGETQYF. This rearrangement joins TRBV7-9 to TRBJ2-5; TRBD2 matches at 11 bases. Germline CDR1 reads SEHNR; CDR2 reads FQNEAQ (reference sequence). V dropped 3 bases and J dropped 4; count of bases not matched to a gene: 4. The CDR3 is 15 residues long.

V gene TRBV6-5 combines with J gene TRBJ2-5; 9 positions match TRBD2. The CDR3 extends over 14 amino acids. V was pared by 2 bases and J by 4 bases, with 2 bases of the junction left unmatched. Germline lookup yields CDR1 MNHEY and CDR2 SVGAGI. CDR3 nucleotide sequence: TGTGCCAGCAGTTACGGACTAGCGAGAGAGACCCAGTACTTC. Its translation is CASSYGLARETQYF.

The chain carries TRBV29-1 and TRBJ2-1; D gene ambiguous. CDR3 length equals 11 residues. Germline loops: CDR1 SQVTM, CDR2 ANQGSEA. The V end lost 2 bases, the J end lost 6 bases, and 5 bases lay between the germline ends. CDR3 residues: CSVESINEQFF. In DNA, the CDR3 is TGCAGCGTTGAATCTATCAATGAGCAGTTCTTC.

The rearrangement joins TRBV20-1 to TRBJ1-6; no clear D gene. This CDR3 region has 13 residues. Germline CDR1 DFQATT, CDR2 SNEGSKA (reference sequence). Trimming removed 6 bases from V and 6 bases from J, with 12 bases in between. The CDR3 region has the DNA TGCAGTGCCAAGGTGTGGGGTAATTCACCCCTCCACTTT. Its protein is CSAKVWGNSPLHF.

The chain employs TRBV6-1 and TRBJ2-4, with TRBD1 matching over 7 bases. Trimming cost V 6 bases and J 2 bases; bases outside gene matches: 7. The CDR3 length is 15 residues. Germline values: CDR1 MNHNS, CDR2 SASEGT. The CDR3 DNA reads as TGTGCCAGCAGCGATACGGGACAGCCCAAAAACATTCAGTACTTC. Translating gives CASSDTGQPKNIQYF.

CDR3 coding DNA: TGTGCCAGCACCTGGACGGAGAACACTGAAGCTTTCTTT. Translated: CASTWTENTEAFF. The chain is built from TRBV12-3 or TRBV12-4 and TRBJ1-1; D not resolved. Deletions cut 7 bases from V and 1 base from J, with 10 bases between. The CDR3 spans 13 residues.

The CDR3 spells CASSVGRQETQYF. The CDR3 DNA reads as TGTGCCAGCAGCGTAGGTCGTCAAGAGACCCAGTACTTC. The chain couples TRBV9 to TRBJ2-5; D is uncertain. From germline, CDR1 is SGDLS and CDR2 YYNGEE. Deletions cut 0 bases from V and 2 bases from J, with 5 bases between. This CDR3 has 13 residues.

The chain carries TRBV30 and TRBJ1-1; weak D call: TRBD1 (5 bases). Trimming took off 2 bases at V and 5 bases at J, with 12 bases between the two ends. This CDR3 is 13 amino acids long. Germline V gene sequence: CDR1 GTSNPN, CDR2 SVGIG (reference sequence). CDR3 protein: CAWSLPGGTEAFF. The CDR3, as DNA: TGTGCCTGGAGTTTGCCCGGGGGGACTGAAGCTTTCTTT.

The V call is TRBV7-9, the J call TRBJ1-4, with D perhaps matching TRBD1 (5 bases). Looked up from germline, CDR1 is SEHNR and CDR2 is FQNEAQ (reference sequence). V was cut by 5 bases and J by 11 bases, with 12 bases left in between. The CDR3 runs to 12 residues. The CDR3 DNA sequence: TGTGCCAGCAGCCCACCCTGGGGGAAACTGTTTTTT. Protein product: CASSPPWGKLFF. The full variable domain, with the rest looked up from reference TRBV7-9 and TRBJ1-4, is DTGVSQNPRHKITKRGQNVTFRCDPISEHNRLYWYRQTLGQGPEFLTYFQNEAQLEKSRLLSDRFSAERPKGSFSTLEIQRTEQGDSAMYLCASSPPWGKLFFGSGTQLSVL.

The CDR3 nucleotides are TGCAGCGCTGCGGTCAACACTGAAGCTTTCTTT. It translates to CSAAVNTEAFF. The V and J genes are TRBV29-1 and TRBJ1-1; D call uncertain. The CDR3 extends over 11 amino acids. Germline loops: CDR1 SQVTM, CDR2 ANQGSEA. V shed 7 bases and J shed 2 bases, with 8 bases lying between them.

The chain recombines TRBV6-5 with TRBJ1-1; D is unresolved. Germline V gives CDR1 MNHEY, CDR2 SVGAGI. This CDR3 comprises 13 residues. V shed 7 bases and J shed 4 bases, with 13 bases lying between them. The DNA for the CDR3 is TGTGCCAGCACCTCTAATGGGGTCACTGAAGCTTTCTTT. Its protein product is CASTSNGVTEAFF.

The CDR3 loop is CSFHDRVEAFF. The CDR3 region has the DNA TGCAGCTTTCACGACAGGGTCGAAGCTTTCTTT. This chain uses TRBV29-1 with TRBJ1-1; 7 nucleotides match TRBD1. Per germline, CDR1 SQVTM and CDR2 ANQGSEA. The V gene end was trimmed by 8 bases and the J gene end by 8 bases; junction bases not matched to a gene: 8. The CDR3 has 11 residues.

This rearrangement joins TRBV4-1 to TRBJ1-2; no reliable D call. The CDR3 runs to 14 residues. V gave up 1 base and J gave up 0 bases, with 6 bases separating them. Germline V gives CDR1 MGHRA, CDR2 YSYEKL. In nucleotides, the CDR3 is TGCGCCAGCAGCCAAGCGGAGGCTAACTATGGCTACACCTTC. Its protein is CASSQAEANYGYTF.

The chain is built from TRBV12-5 and TRBJ2-5, with TRBD1 matching 8 bases. Trimming cost V 0 bases and J 2 bases; bases outside gene matches: 5. CDR1 is LGHNT and CDR2 is FRNRAP in the germline V gene. The CDR3 length is 16 residues. In nucleotides, the CDR3 is TGTGCTAGTGGTTTGGTTAGGACAGGGCCGCAAGAGACCCAGTACTTC. This encodes CASGLVRTGPQETQYF.

The V call is TRBV12-3 or TRBV12-4, the J call TRBJ2-1; 8 bases align to TRBD1. CDR3 length equals 15 residues. V trimming: 3 bases; J trimming: 7 bases; junction bases outside the gene matches: 8. The CDR3 region is CASSFGQGARNEQFF. The CDR3 bases are TGTGCCAGCAGTTTTGGGCAGGGGGCGAGGAATGAGCAGTTCTTC.

V and J are TRBV27 and TRBJ1-2, with 11 bases fitting TRBD1. V shed 5 bases and J 14 bases; nucleotides not matched to a gene: 10. CDR3 length: 13 residues. Germline values: CDR1 MNHEY, CDR2 SMNVEV (reference sequence). This chain's CDR3 is CASSIGTGGMRTF. CDR3 bases: TGTGCCAGCAGTATCGGGACAGGGGGGATGCGGACCTTC.

CDR3 nucleotide sequence: TGCAGTGCTAGAGATCAACGGGGGAAGGAAAAAGATACGCAGTATTTT. It is translated as CSARDQRGKEKDTQYF. The chain uses TRBV20-1 and TRBJ2-3; D may be TRBD2 (6 bases). The CDR3 contains 16 residues. Germline V gene data show CDR1 as DFQATT and CDR2 as SNEGSKA (reference sequence). The germline V and J ends were trimmed by 0 bases and 5 bases, with 18 bases remaining between them.

The chain is built from TRBV12-3 or TRBV12-4 and TRBJ2-7, with D possibly matching TRBD2 (6 bases). The CDR3 has 13 residues. The V gene lost 8 bases and the J gene lost 0 bases, with 11 bases spanning the gap. CDR3 sequence (DNA): TGTGCCAGCTCCCCCGGGGGCTCCTACGAGCAGTACTTC. Translating gives CASSPGGSYEQYF.

The V and J genes are TRBV14 and TRBJ2-2, with 9 bases matching TRBD2. The CDR3 extends over 14 amino acids. V was pared by 8 bases and J by 1 base, with 2 bases of the junction left unmatched. Germline lookup yields CDR1 SGHDN and CDR2 FVKESK. Written as DNA, the CDR3 is TGTGCCAGCCGACTAGCGGTGAACACCGGGGAGCTGTTTTTT. Translation: CASRLAVNTGELFF. The full variable domain, rest sourced from reference TRBV14 and TRBJ2-2, is EAGVTQFPSHSVIEKGQTVTLRCDPISGHDNLYWYRRVMGKEIKFLLHFVKESKQDESGMPNNRFLAERTGGTYSTLKVQPAELEDSGVYFCASRLAVNTGELFFGEGSRLTVL.

This clonotype was seen a few times. This chain links TRBV11-2 with TRBJ2-7, with TRBD1 as a possible D gene (5 bases). Germline lookup yields CDR1 SGHAT and CDR2 FQNNGV. This CDR3 is built from 13 residues. Trimming pared 5 bases from V and 2 bases from J, leaving 10 bases between. The CDR3 sequence is CASSPGSPYEQYF. In nucleotides, the CDR3 is TGTGCCAGCAGCCCAGGGTCCCCCTACGAGCAGTACTTC.

In DNA form, the CDR3 reads TGTGCCAGCAGCCAAGATGTGACGGGGGTCTACAATGAGCAGTTCTTC. Protein sequence: CASSQDVTGVYNEQFF. The V and J genes are TRBV4-2 and TRBJ2-1; D is perhaps TRBD2 (6 bases). Between the trimmed V and J ends, which lost 0 bases and 3 bases, there was a span of 12 bases. The germline V gene encodes CDR1 LGHNA and CDR2 YNFKEQ. The CDR3 has 16 amino acids.

This chain joins TRBV20-1 and TRBJ2-3; 10 nucleotides match TRBD2. Per germline, CDR1 DFQATT and CDR2 SNEGSKA (reference sequence). The ends lost 8 bases at V and 4 bases at J; junction bases unmatched: 6. The CDR3 spans 13 residues. The CDR3 bases are TGCAGTTTTACTAGCGGGGTATCAGATACGCAGTATTTT. It is translated as CSFTSGVSDTQYF.